This T cell receptor (beta chain) emerged from a study of cytomegalovirus exposure and HLA in healthy donors listed by TCRdb under 2017. For context, the study as a whole: In an earlier analysis of some 550 of the donors, 250 to 350 Gb of sequence data and 100 million or so unique TCR beta sequences from 180 million or so T cells were reported. An early release covering 500 to 750 HLA-typed donors comprised about 320 gigabases of sequencing data and 85 million or so unique TCR sequences. Among the roughly 400 genotyped donors, about 85% belonged to the genetic ancestry cluster associated with self-reported Caucasian donors. The study was designed to test whether signatures of past pathogen exposure could be identified by cataloging public T cell receptors. The study profiled the T cell repertoires of 666 subjects by immunosequencing and related them to cytomegalovirus serostatus. Along with the approximately 620-subject first cohort, a separate validation cohort of about 110 different subjects was used. The study combined high-throughput TCR immunosequencing, statistical association of individual TCRs with disease status, and machine learning to predict cytomegalovirus infection status. To study patterns of TCR occurrence, a later analysis re-analyzed previously published TCR beta repertoires from more than 550 donors and added high-resolution HLA genotyping. In the later analysis, no new phenotypic data were used to find candidate immune exposures; instead, reliance was placed on TCR beta sequences and their occurrence across donors. In an earlier analysis of 550 to 700 of the donors, high-throughput TCR beta sequencing was used to judge whether each TCR beta V gene segment behaved as functional or pseudogenic. Donor age, sex, ethnicity and CMV serostatus were compiled alongside the repertoire data. A later genetic analysis took genome-wide SNP genotypes for about 60% of the roughly 670 donors and used that subset as a discovery cohort. Every discovery cohort repertoire had been produced on one sequencing platform. Class I and class II HLA loci were covered by the typing at four-digit resolution. The number of typed donors differed by locus: about 629-640 for A, B, C, DRB1 and DQB1; approximately 540 for DQA1; over 600 for DPA1; and some 470 for DPB1. A handful of DR-DQ haplotypes were treated as single units for association and clustering because of strong linkage in the cohort. Across 300 to 400 genotyped donors of the cohort, an average of about 240,000 unique TCR beta nucleotide sequences per donor were sequenced, and 15% to 20% of those sequences were non-productive.

Study-wide findings and limitations: A total of 150 to 200 TCR beta chains were listed by the study as associated with cytomegalovirus. An earlier analysis of approximately 500 of the donors showed that most TCR beta V segments appeared in productive rearrangements either about 87% or about 30% of the time, which broadly matched IMGT annotations. A later analysis found that TCR association rates varied across HLA loci, with DRB1 alleles showing the most associated TCRs and HLA-C alleles the fewest. Because counts were too low, 15 or so rarely observed V segments, including chromosome 9 orphons, were excluded from the earlier analysis of several hundred of the donors. Compared with equally common non-associated chains, HLA-associated TCR beta chains in a later analysis were more clonally expanded and had lower generation probabilities. CMV serostatus was the only immune exposure information available for the cohort. A further reported finding was that TCR beta sequences accurately predicted the HLA-A and HLA-B alleles for most subjects in the first cohort. Strong co-occurrence of HLA alleles, especially DR and DQ, made assigning TCR associations to individual alleles difficult. Sequencing depth was assumed to be roughly uniform across donors in the presence/absence analyses, though that assumption may not hold. Linkage disequilibrium might explain the correlated functional status among segregating V segments, but an unknown experimental factor could not be excluded. Several of the top co-occurrence clusters appeared to be linked to parvovirus B19, influenza, CMV and Epstein-Barr virus, according to a later analysis. Because the 87-base-pair reads could not distinguish some IMGT-functional V segments, including TRBV6-2 and TRBV6-3, those segments were excluded. A cluster of highly shared sequence variants was judged likely to represent a technical artifact of the sequencing pipeline. In both the original and validation cohorts, the classifier was reported to diagnose cytomegalovirus status with high specificity and sensitivity. This cohort had only TCR beta chains sequenced, and the lack of alpha or paired-chain data limited which features could be detected. In vitro tests confirmed that a few of the cytomegalovirus-associated TCR beta chains recognize cytomegalovirus antigens. A later genetic analysis associated a missense DCLRE1C variant with V-gene and J-gene trimming of TCR beta chains, and an independent cohort replicated the association. Compared with the approximately 710-donor mean, donors in an Asian-associated ancestry cluster had fewer N-insertions in productive TCRs, according to a later genetic analysis. In a later analysis, most CMV-associated TCR beta chains were found to appear HLA-restricted, with HLA associations seemingly driven largely by CMV exposure. While some public TCRs were present in many individuals, most TCR sequences turned up only very rarely across donors. HLA typing was unavailable for some donors at each locus, so association tests used only the typed subset. It was suggested by the authors that the approach could potentially be generalized to other disease states and immunological phenotypes. A later analysis associated about 18,000 TCR beta sequences with specific HLA alleles at a false discovery rate of 0.05.

The method behind the library was the immunoSEQ multiplex PCR assay. For the multiplex PCR, a mixture combining 60 forward primers for TCR Vbeta segments and 13 reverse primers for TCR Jbeta segments was used. Amplification of the CDR3 region of rearranged TCR beta genes was performed with a multiplex PCR assay on genomic DNA. On the Illumina HiSeq System, the amplified TCR beta libraries were sequenced as 87-base-pair reads. The published analysis was carried out like this. A later analysis counted some 80 million unique TCR beta chains across the 690 or so repertoires, and 9 million to 14 million of these chains were shared by at least two donors. To remove PCR and sequencing errors, raw reads were error-corrected and collapsed into unique sequences using a nearest-neighbor algorithm that merged closely related sequences. V, D and J gene segments were assigned by aligning CDR3 sequences to IMGT reference sequences. For a sequence to be retained, at least a six-nucleotide match to both a V gene segment and a J gene segment was required. Rearrangements were called productive when the CDR3 lacked stop codons and stayed in frame with V and J; all others were non-productive. CDR3 was defined according to IMGT convention as the region running from the second conserved V-encoded cysteine to the conserved J-encoded phenylalanine. Sequences without an unambiguous match to a single V gene segment were excluded from the earlier analysis of approximately 600 of the donors. In an earlier analysis of 587 of the donors, V segments were called functional above 56.7% productive rearrangements and were called segregating when the between-donor standard deviation exceeded 5%. A statistical classification framework was built to diagnose cytomegalovirus status from the catalog of TCR beta chain sequences. A later analysis assigned V and J genes by comparing TCR nucleotide sequences with IMGT/GENE-DB human TR gene sequences. A later analysis assigned CDR3 sequences and most-parsimonious VDJ recombination scenarios with the TCRdist pipeline. A later analysis defined each TCR beta chain by its CDR3 amino acid sequence plus V-gene family, and excluded reads lacking a unique V-gene family. To address suspected cross-contamination and a sequencing artifact, a later analysis removed several hundred highly shared, low-generation-probability nucleotide sequences. For each public chain, a later analysis derived a clonal expansion index from normalized ranks of inferred template counts within each repertoire. Generation probabilities in a later analysis came from a VDJ recombination model fitted to out-of-frame rearrangements, and those results were checked against IGoR. In a later analysis, TCR-TCR, TCR-HLA and TCR-CMV co-occurrence was scored with hypergeometric tests, and a repertoire-size bias correction was applied to TCR pairs. A later analysis estimated false discovery rates by permuting HLA or CMV assignments 20 times. In a later analysis, co-occurring TCRs were grouped with DBSCAN, and TCRdist sequence similarity was added when clustering was performed within HLA-allele-positive subsets. For co-occurrence clustering, repertoires with fewer than 30,000 or more than 120,000 public chains were excluded, along with a handful of repertoires with anomalous nucleotide sharing. TCRdb limited this immuneACCESS table to in-frame rearrangements with V and J called. A share of clones is missing; checked studies link under half to unresolved V genes, and the rest is unexplained. V, J and clone size are taken as reported in that table, and D and trimming were inferred from the DNA itself. This sample gives about 160,000 clones in total; over 75% of them show up just once. Together, the top ten hold approximately 1.6% of the sample.

On this clone itself: The specificity of this receptor is unknown. Per-base quality was not reported, and no clone a single base away is much larger than it.

The cohort consisted of hundreds of healthy bone marrow donors. At the time of sampling, all cohort members were nominally healthy, though unrecorded immune exposures were likely present. The donor tested CMV seronegative and was one of the 352 seronegative cohort members. A peripheral blood sample was provided by each donor, and peripheral blood mononuclear cells were used for TCR beta sequencing. The Qiagen DNeasy Blood Extraction Kit was used to extract genomic DNA from the blood cell samples. Sequences SGHTA (CDR1) and FQGNSA (CDR2) are obtained from the germline V gene. CDR3 length: 13 amino acids, cysteine to phenylalanine. Solely the CDR3 DNA is kept, with 39 bases framed from the first base. Deletion took 1 base off V and 4 bases off J, with a span of 7 bases between the germline ends.

The specimen sequenced was PBMCs. The chain employs TRBV7-2 and TRBJ2-5; a confident D gene designation cannot be given. The receptor comes from a woman in her 30s in good health and CMV-seronegative. CDR3 protein: CASSLVYGETQYF. The nucleotide sequence reads TGTGCCAGCAGCTTAGTTTACGGAGAGACCCAGTACTTC. Where the CDR3 stops, the reference TRBV7-2 and TRBJ2-5 genes take over; the full variable domain is GAGVSQSPSNKVTEKGKDVELRCDPISGHTALYWYRQSLGQGLEFLIYFQGNSAPDKSGLPSDRFSAERTGGSVSTLTIQRTQQEDSAVYLCASSLVYGETQYFGPGTRLLVL.